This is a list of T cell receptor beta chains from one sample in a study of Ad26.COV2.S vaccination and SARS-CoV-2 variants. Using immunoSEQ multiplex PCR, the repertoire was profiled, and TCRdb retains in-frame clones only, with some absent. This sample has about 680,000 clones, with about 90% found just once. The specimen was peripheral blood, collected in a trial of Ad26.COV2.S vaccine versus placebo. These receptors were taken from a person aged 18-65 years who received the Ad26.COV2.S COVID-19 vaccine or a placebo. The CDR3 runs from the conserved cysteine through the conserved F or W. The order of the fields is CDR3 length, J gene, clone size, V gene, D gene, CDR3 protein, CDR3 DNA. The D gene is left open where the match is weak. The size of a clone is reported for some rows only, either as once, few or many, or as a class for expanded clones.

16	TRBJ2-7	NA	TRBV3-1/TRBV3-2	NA	CASSQGPSIRSYEQYF	TGTGCCAGCAGCCAAGGACCATCAATCCGTTCCTACGAGCAGTACTTC
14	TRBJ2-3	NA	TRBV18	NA	CASSEGVSTDTQYF	TGTGCCAGCTCGGAAGGGGTTAGCACAGATACGCAGTATTTT
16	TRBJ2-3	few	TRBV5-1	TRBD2	CASSKGLAGYTDTQYF	TGCGCCAGCAGCAAGGGACTAGCGGGGTACACAGATACGCAGTATTTT
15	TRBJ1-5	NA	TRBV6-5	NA	CASRGQPYSNQPQHF	TGTGCCAGCCGCGGACAGCCCTATAGCAATCAGCCCCAGCATTTT
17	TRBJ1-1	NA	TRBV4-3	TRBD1	CASSQESGGWDYTEAFF	TGCGCCAGCAGCCAAGAATCAGGGGGCTGGGACTACACTGAAGCTTTCTTT
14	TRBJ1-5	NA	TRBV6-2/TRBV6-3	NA	CASSYSGGDQPQHF	TGTGCCAGCAGTTACTCCGGCGGGGATCAGCCCCAGCATTTT
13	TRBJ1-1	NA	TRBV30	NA	CAWTRRMNTEAFF	TGTGCCTGGACCAGGAGGATGAACACTGAAGCTTTCTTT
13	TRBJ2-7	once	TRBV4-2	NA	CASSQERGYEQYF	TGTGCCAGCAGCCAAGAACGGGGCTACGAGCAGTACTTC
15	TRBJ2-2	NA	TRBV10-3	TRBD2	CAISGIGGGTGELFF	TGTGCCATCAGTGGAATTGGGGGGGGAACCGGGGAGCTGTTTTTT
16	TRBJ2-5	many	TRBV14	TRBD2	CASSARGAGGGETQYF	TGTGCCAGCAGCGCGCGAGGAGCGGGAGGAGGAGAGACCCAGTACTTC
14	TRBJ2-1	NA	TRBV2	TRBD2	CASRLAGVYNEQFF	TGTGCCAGCCGCTTGGCGGGGGTGTACAATGAGCAGTTCTTC
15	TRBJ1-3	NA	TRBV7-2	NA	CASSLEAASGNTIYF	TGTGCCAGCAGCTTAGAGGCGGCCTCTGGAAACACCATATATTTT
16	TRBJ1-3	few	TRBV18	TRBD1	CASSTTGQGSGNTIYF	TGTGCCAGCTCTACCACGGGACAGGGTTCTGGAAACACCATATATTTT
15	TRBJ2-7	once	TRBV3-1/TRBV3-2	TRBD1	CASSLKDRRWDEQYF	TGTGCCAGCAGCCTAAAGGACAGGCGGTGGGACGAGCAGTACTTC
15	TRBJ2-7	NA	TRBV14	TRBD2	CASSQTSGRAGEQYF	TGTGCCAGCAGCCAAACTAGCGGGAGGGCCGGGGAGCAGTACTTC
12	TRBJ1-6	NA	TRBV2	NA	CASSEHISPLHF	TGTGCCAGCAGTGAACATATTTCACCCCTCCACTTT
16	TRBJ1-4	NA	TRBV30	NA	CAWSVPSSAGNEKLFF	TGTGCCTGGAGTGTACCCTCGTCGGCCGGTAATGAAAAACTGTTTTTT
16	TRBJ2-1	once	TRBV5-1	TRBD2	CASSEPTSGPYNEQFF	TGCGCCAGCAGCGAACCGACTAGCGGGCCCTACAATGAGCAGTTCTTC
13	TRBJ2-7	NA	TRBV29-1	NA	CSVGRDWGREQYF	TGCAGCGTCGGTCGGGATTGGGGGCGAGAGCAGTACTTC
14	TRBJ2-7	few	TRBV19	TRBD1	CASSTRQGAYEQYF	TGTGCCAGTAGTACCCGACAGGGGGCCTACGAGCAGTACTTC